This T cell receptor (beta chain) is drawn from a study of blood T cell repertoires in COVID-19 (dated by TCRdb to about 2020). Concerning the study at large: The collaborator samples originated in the United States, Italy and Spain and spanned the acute and convalescent phases of COVID-19. Nearly every sample came with metadata listing a de-identified subject ID, COVID-19 status, age in years and sex. The prospective study material was composed of cDNA or gDNA derived from T cells, B-cell-depleted T cells, or PBMCs. The repertoires were released in a freely available public database meant as a resource for research on the immune response to SARS-CoV-2. Samples came from the ongoing ImmuneRACE study (first 160 participants) plus 1,254 subjects from 6 global collaborators. HLA class I and class II types, where available, came from metadata supplied by the sample provider rather than from assay-based typing. The dataset comprised deeply sampled blood TCRbeta repertoires from subjects exposed to, actively infected with, or recovered from COVID-19. Overall results and qualifications from the work: Clinical and demographic metadata were provided uncurated, with the amount varying by source and participant.

The immunoSEQ Assay, a bias-controlled multiplex PCR, was used to amplify TCRbeta CDR3 regions from genomic DNA. Per the source publication's procedure: Nucleated cell counts per sample were estimated from amplification of reference gene primers within the assay. To quantify the absolute abundance of each unique TCRbeta CDR3 rearrangement, sequence reads were collapsed and filtered. For each sample, productive Simpson clonality was calculated by taking the square root of Simpson's diversity index across productive rearrangements. The immuneACCESS repertoire file appears here via TCRdb, limited to in-frame rearrangements. These files lack a portion of the clones; in checked studies, under half of the deficit traces to unresolved V genes, and the cause of the others is not known. V and J calls and clone size come straight from that table; D and trimming were deduced from the DNA. This sample has some 290,000 clones in its table, and approximately 86% of those were observed once. Together, the top ten hold around 3.6% of the sample.

Inclusive of the bounding cysteine and phenylalanine, the CDR3 is 16 residues long. The retained sequence is limited to the CDR3, 48 bases, with the frame set at the first base. V loses 5 bases at its end and J loses 11 bases; junction bases beyond the gene matches: 14. Via the germline V gene, CDR1 is MDHEN and CDR2 SYDVKM. A note on this clone: It has no known antigen specificity. No quality values exist for individual bases; no much larger clone is one base distant.

The collaborating institutions used their own protocols to collect whole blood in K2EDTA tubes. For TCRbeta analysis, collaborators shipped samples in one of three forms: frozen whole blood, isolated PBMCs, or DNA extracted from either of those sample types. The sample taken for sequencing was peripheral blood. This clonotype was obtained from a young man with active or convalescent COVID-19. The chain was built from TRBV28 and TRBJ2-3; TRBD2 aligns with 12 central bases. The CDR3 is CASSAPGTSGFKRQYF. The DNA sequence is as follows: TGTGCCAGCAGTGCTCCCGGGACTAGCGGGTTTAAAAGGCAGTATTTT.